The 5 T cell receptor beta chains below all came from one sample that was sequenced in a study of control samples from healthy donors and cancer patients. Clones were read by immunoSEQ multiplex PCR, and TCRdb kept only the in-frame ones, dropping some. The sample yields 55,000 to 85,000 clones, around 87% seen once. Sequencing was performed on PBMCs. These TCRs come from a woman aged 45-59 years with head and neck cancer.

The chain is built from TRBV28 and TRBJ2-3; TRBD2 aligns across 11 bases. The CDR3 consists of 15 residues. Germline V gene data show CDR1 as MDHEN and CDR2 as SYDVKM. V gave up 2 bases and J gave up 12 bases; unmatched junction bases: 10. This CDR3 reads CASSLTSGGPHDQYF. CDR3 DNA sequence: TGTGCCAGCAGTTTAACTAGCGGGGGACCCCATGACCAGTATTTT.

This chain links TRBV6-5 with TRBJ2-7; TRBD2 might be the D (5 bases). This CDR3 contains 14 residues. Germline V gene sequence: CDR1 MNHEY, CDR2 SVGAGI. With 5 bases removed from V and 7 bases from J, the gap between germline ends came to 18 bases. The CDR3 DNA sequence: TGTGCCAGCAGTCCCGGGGTAGCCCCAGGAGAGCAGTACTTC. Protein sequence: CASSPGVAPGEQYF.

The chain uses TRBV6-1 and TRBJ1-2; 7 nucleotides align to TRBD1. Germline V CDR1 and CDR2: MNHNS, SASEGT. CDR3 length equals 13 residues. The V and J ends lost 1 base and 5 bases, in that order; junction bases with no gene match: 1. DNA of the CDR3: TGTGCCAGCAGTGAAGTACAGGGGTATGGCTACACCTTC. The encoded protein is CASSEVQGYGYTF.

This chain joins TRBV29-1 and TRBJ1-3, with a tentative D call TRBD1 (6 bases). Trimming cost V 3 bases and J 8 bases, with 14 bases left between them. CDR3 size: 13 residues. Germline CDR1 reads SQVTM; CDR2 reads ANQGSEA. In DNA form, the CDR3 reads TGCAGCGTTGAGGGGGCACCTCAGGACACCATATATTTT. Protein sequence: CSVEGAPQDTIYF.

Written as DNA, the CDR3 is TGTGCCAGCAGCTTAGATAGAATCTCCACAGATACGCAGTATTTT. It specifies CASSLDRISTDTQYF. The genes are TRBV7-8 and TRBJ2-3; D gene uncertain. CDR1 is SGHVS and CDR2 is FQNEAQ in the germline V gene. The CDR3 extends over 15 amino acids. Trimming removed 1 base at V and 2 bases at J, with 10 bases between. The whole variable domain, remainder taken from reference TRBV7-8 and TRBJ2-3, is GAGVSQSPRYKVAKRGQDVALRCDPISGHVSLFWYQQALGQGPEFLTYFQNEAQLDKSGLPSDRFFAERPEGSVSTLKIQRTQQEDSAVYLCASSLDRISTDTQYFGPGTRLTVL.